The rows below give T cell receptor beta chains drawn from one sample of a study of CD8 T cells in ankylosing spondylitis. TCRdb reprocessed the 5' RACE reads with MiXCR, giving one entry per CDR3 protein. The repertoire includes about 150,000 distinct CDR3 sequences, just under 7.5% of them detected once, and around 11% sits in the top ten. The sample comprised blood, either unsorted or a sorted T cell fraction (not recorded which). These receptor sequences come from a female donor with ankylosing spondylitis or in good health (not recorded which). Each CDR3 is given with its conserved first and last residue. A D gene is named only where the DNA matches it firmly.

V	J	D	CDR3
TRBV18	TRBJ1-5	NA	CASSPSRARAHQPQHF
TRBV6-5	TRBJ1-1	TRBD1	CASSYTTGSITEAFF
TRBV4-3	TRBJ1-2	NA	CASSQDGGGYGYTF
TRBV15	TRBJ1-2	NA	CATSRIGRFYGYTF
TRBV12-3/TRBV12-4	TRBJ2-5	TRBD1	CASSLGTGMAETQYF
TRBV20-1	TRBJ1-1	NA	CSARGGGNAEAFF
TRBV12-3/TRBV12-4	TRBJ1-2	NA	CASRTHSAIYGYTF
TRBV18	TRBJ1-2	NA	CASSPQGDNYGYTF
TRBV5-1	TRBJ1-1	NA	CASSPKFQQNAEAFF
TRBV4-3	TRBJ1-6	NA	CASSQDGGDSPLHF
TRBV7-2	TRBJ2-5	TRBD2	CASSAGLAGGETQYF
TRBV5-1	TRBJ1-2	NA	CASSTSGPEGYTF
TRBV29-1	TRBJ1-1	NA	CSVDVFVGGRTEAFF
TRBV5-6	TRBJ2-4	NA	CASSAGGPAKNIQYF
TRBV5-6	TRBJ2-1	NA	CAIGPGGGTVYNEQFF
TRBV20-1	TRBJ2-1	NA	CSAIGRGSYNEQFF
TRBV3-1	TRBJ1-6	NA	CASSRGGRNSPLHF